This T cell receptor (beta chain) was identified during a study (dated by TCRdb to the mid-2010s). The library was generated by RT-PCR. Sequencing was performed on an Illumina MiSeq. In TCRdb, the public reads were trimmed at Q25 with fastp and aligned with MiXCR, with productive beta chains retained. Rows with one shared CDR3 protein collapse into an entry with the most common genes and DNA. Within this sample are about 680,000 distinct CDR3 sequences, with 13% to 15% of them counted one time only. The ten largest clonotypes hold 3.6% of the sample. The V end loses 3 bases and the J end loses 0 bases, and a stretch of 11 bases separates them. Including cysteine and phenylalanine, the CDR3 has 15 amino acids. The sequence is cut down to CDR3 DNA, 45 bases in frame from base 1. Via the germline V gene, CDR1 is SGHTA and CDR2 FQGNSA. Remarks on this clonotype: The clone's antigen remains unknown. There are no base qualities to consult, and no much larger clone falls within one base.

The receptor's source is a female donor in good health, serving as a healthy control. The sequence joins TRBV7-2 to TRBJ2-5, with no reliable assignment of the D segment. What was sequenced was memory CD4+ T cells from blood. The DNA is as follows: TGTGCCAGCAGCTTCTATGGCGAGCACCAAGAGACCCAGTACTTC. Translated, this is CASSFYGEHQETQYF.